These 22 T cell receptor beta chains were sequenced from one sample in a study of identical twins. A single record per CDR3 protein comes from TCRdb applying MiXCR to the 5' RACE reads. The data hold 700,000 or so distinct CDR3 sequences, with 8% to 9% observed a single time. These data were also reused for a study on yellow fever vaccine responses in identical twins.

The sequencing input was PBMCs. The receptors derive from a woman between 18 and 29 years old in good health.

This clonotype was picked up a small number of times. This rearrangement joins TRBV7-2 to TRBJ2-5, with D uncertain. The CDR3 runs 14 residues. Trimming shortened V by 3 bases and J by 5 bases, and 13 bases separated the two germline ends. CDR1 and CDR2 from the germline V gene are SGHTA and FQGNSA. DNA of the CDR3: TGTGCCAGCAGCTTTGGTGGCGGTCCGGAGACCCAGTACTTC. Translated, it gives CASSFGGGPETQYF.

This clonotype was observed a handful of times. The gene calls are TRBV2 and TRBJ2-3; D is unclear. V was shortened by 2 bases and J by 0 bases, with 9 bases between the two germline ends. This CDR3 region has 15 residues. The germline V gene encodes CDR1 SNHLY and CDR2 FYNNEI. CDR3 in DNA: TGTGCCAGCAGTGAAAACGGCGTTAGCACAGATACGCAGTATTTT. Its protein is CASSENGVSTDTQYF.

CDR3 DNA: TGCGCCAGCAGCCCAGTAAAAGCGGCCAAAAACATTCAGTACTTC. It codes for CASSPVKAAKNIQYF. The rearrangement links TRBV5-1 to TRBJ2-4; no firm D call. The germline V gene encodes CDR1 SGHRS and CDR2 YFSETQ. V lost 4 bases and J lost 1, with 12 bases in between. The CDR3 contains 15 residues. Full variable domain (missing parts from reference TRBV5-1 and TRBJ2-4): KAGVTQTPRYLIKTRGQQVTLSCSPISGHRSVSWYQQTPGQGLQFLFEYFSETQRNKGNFPGRFSGRQFSNSRSEMNVSTLELGDSALYLCASSPVKAAKNIQYFGAGTRLSVL.

This clonotype showed up just a few times. This rearrangement joins TRBV7-6 to TRBJ2-3, with TRBD2 identical over 10 bases. The trim removed 5 bases at V and 0 bases at J, leaving 2 bases unmatched. The germline V gene has CDR1 SGHVS and CDR2 FNYEAQ. The CDR3 spans 15 residues. The CDR3, as DNA: TGTGCCAGCAGCACACTAGCGGGGAGCACAGATACGCAGTATTTT. This translates into CASSTLAGSTDTQYF.

The sample holds a few counts of this clonotype. The V and J genes are TRBV3-1 and TRBJ2-2, with D perhaps matching TRBD1 (6 bases). Trimming took off 5 bases at V and 4 bases at J, with 14 bases between the two ends. CDR3 length equals 15 residues. CDR1 LGHDT and CDR2 YNNKEL come from the germline V gene (reference sequence). CDR3 sequence: CASSIPGAVTGELFF. In DNA form, the CDR3 reads TGTGCCAGCAGCATTCCAGGGGCGGTCACCGGGGAGCTGTTTTTT.

This clonotype was found a few times. In DNA, the CDR3 is TGTGCCAGCCAAAGGACAGTTTTCGAGCAGTACTTC. Amino acids: CASQRTVFEQYF. The rearrangement links TRBV11-2 to TRBJ2-7, with D tentatively TRBD1 (6 bases). CDR1 is SGHAT and CDR2 is FQNNGV in the germline V gene. Trimming cost V 8 bases and J 6 bases, with 14 bases left between them. The CDR3 covers 12 residues.

Here the CDR3 reads CASSPPKFAHWDTDTQYF. As DNA, the CDR3 is TGTGCCAGCAGTCCCCCGAAGTTCGCCCATTGGGACACAGATACGCAGTATTTT. This chain links TRBV6-1 with TRBJ2-3; D is ambiguous. CDR1 and CDR2 from the germline V gene are MNHNS and SASEGT. The CDR3 runs 18 residues. V lost 5 bases, J lost 2 bases, and 23 bases lay in between.

At least ten counts were recorded for this clonotype. Here the CDR3 reads CASSQGPPQRARAEYTQYF. CDR3 coding DNA: TGTGCCAGCAGCCAAGGCCCCCCCCAGCGAGCGCGAGCTGAATATACGCAGTATTTT. The chain combines TRBV3-1 with TRBJ2-3, with no clear D. V was shortened by 1 base and J by 7 bases, with 27 bases between the two germline ends. The CDR3 is 19 amino acids. In germline, CDR1 is LGHDT, CDR2 YNNKEL (reference sequence).

The J gene is TRBJ2-7, the V gene TRBV5-5; D might be TRBD1 (6 bases). V was shortened by 4 bases and J by 0 bases, with 11 bases between the two germline ends. CDR1 and CDR2 from the germline V gene are SGHKS and YYEKEE (reference sequence). The CDR3 runs to 14 residues. CDR3 DNA: TGTGCCAGCAGCCGACAGGTTAACTCCTACGAGCAGTACTTC. Protein: CASSRQVNSYEQYF.

In this sample, this clonotype turned up a few times. The chain couples TRBV13 to TRBJ2-6; 8 bases are a match to TRBD1. The CDR3 totals 16 residues. V trimming: 5 bases; J trimming: 2 bases; junction bases outside the gene matches: 5. CDR1 is PRHDT, CDR2 FYEKMQ, per germline (reference sequence). The CDR3 nucleotides are TGTGCCAGCAGCAAACAGGGGGAGGCTGGGGCCAACGTCCTGACTTTC. This translates into CASSKQGEAGANVLTF.

The genes are TRBV12-3 or TRBV12-4 and TRBJ2-5; D gene ambiguous. This CDR3 contains 12 residues. V lost 2 bases to trimming and J lost 7 bases, with 8 bases between them. DNA of the CDR3: TGTGCCAGCAGTTTATGGTCCCGGACCCAGTACTTC. It is translated as CASSLWSRTQYF.

The table lists this clonotype with a few counts. The chain employs TRBV29-1 and TRBJ2-5; D might be TRBD2 (6 bases). V was pared by 3 bases and J by 4 bases, with 12 bases between. Germline CDR1 reads SQVTM; CDR2 reads ANQGSEA. The CDR3 consists of 13 residues. CDR3 DNA: TGCAGCGTTGACCGGGGGATCGGAGAGACCCAGTACTTC. Translation gives CSVDRGIGETQYF.

This clonotype was seen only a few times. The V gene is TRBV6-2 or TRBV6-3, the J gene TRBJ2-7; D is uncertain. This CDR3 contains 11 residues. CDR1 and CDR2 from the germline V gene are MNHEY and SVGEGT. Trimming cost V 2 bases and J 5 bases, with 4 bases left between them. Here the CDR3 reads CASSYPNEQYF. CDR3 in DNA: TGTGCCAGCAGTTACCCGAACGAGCAGTACTTC.

The V call is TRBV4-3, the J call TRBJ1-2; D gene unclear. CDR1 is LGHNA and CDR2 is YSLEER in the germline V gene. This CDR3 has 12 amino acids. V was clipped by 1 base and J by 12 bases, with 12 bases between them. The CDR3 sequence: CASSQGFEKDTF. The DNA for the CDR3 is TGCGCCAGCAGCCAAGGATTTGAGAAGGACACCTTC.

There are a few counts of this clonotype. The final CDR3 position lacks the conserved phenylalanine or tryptophan, pointing to a likely read error. The DNA is left out, because the CDR3 cannot be placed on it with certainty; the CDR3 is given as TCRdb lists it. V usage is TRBV20-1 and J usage is TRBJ1-1. The CDR3 has 8 amino acids, counting both end residues. CDR1 is DFQATT and CDR2 is SNEGSKA in the germline V gene (reference sequence). The CDR3: CSSHTEYA.

In its sample, this clonotype was seen a few times. The chain employs TRBV5-1 and TRBJ2-5, with D perhaps TRBD1 (5 bases). Germline assignment: CDR1 SGHRS and CDR2 YFSETQ. The CDR3 runs 17 residues. V was clipped by 4 bases and J by 2 bases, with 21 bases between them. The CDR3 DNA is TGCGCCAGCAGCCTTCTGGCGCAGGGTAGCCCTCAAGAGACCCAGTACTTC. Its translation is CASSLLAQGSPQETQYF.

This clonotype has only a few counts. This sequence joins TRBV14 and TRBJ2-2; tentatively, D is TRBD1 (5 bases). Germline V gene sequence: CDR1 SGHDN, CDR2 FVKESK. With 1 base removed from V and 2 bases from J, the gap between germline ends came to 11 bases. The CDR3 is made up of 16 amino acids. The CDR3 loop is CASSQGAGINTGELFF. The DNA of the CDR3 is TGTGCCAGCAGCCAAGGGGCAGGGATAAACACCGGGGAGCTGTTTTTT.

This clonotype has more than one count but fewer than ten. This chain uses TRBV20-1 with TRBJ2-5, with TRBD2 matching over 7 bases. CDR1 is DFQATT and CDR2 is SNEGSKA in the germline V gene (reference sequence). Unmatched junction bases numbered 15, after V lost 0 bases and J lost 2 bases. This CDR3 contains 18 residues. CDR3 loop: CSARDVRPSGALQETQYF. CDR3 sequence (DNA): TGCAGTGCTAGAGATGTTAGGCCTAGCGGAGCCCTACAAGAGACCCAGTACTTC.

As DNA, the CDR3 is TGTGCCCCCGAGGACACTGAAGCTTTCTTT. This translates into CAPEDTEAFF. This chain connects TRBV7-9 to TRBJ1-1; no clear D gene. Germline V gene lookup returns CDR1 SEHNR and CDR2 FQNEAQ (reference sequence). V lost 11 bases and J lost 3, with 7 bases in between. The CDR3 spans 10 residues.

This clonotype was observed a handful of times. V usage is TRBV24-1 and J usage is TRBJ2-7, with D tentatively TRBD1 (6 bases). Trimming removed 6 bases from V and 6 bases from J, with 11 bases in between. Per germline, CDR1 KGHDR and CDR2 SFDVKD. The CDR3 totals 12 residues. CDR3 in amino acids: CATSRTGIEQYF. The CDR3 nucleotides read TGTGCCACCAGTAGAACAGGGATCGAGCAGTACTTC.

This clonotype has a count of ten or more. V usage is TRBV27 and J usage is TRBJ1-2; D gene unclear. Germline V gene data show CDR1 as MNHEY and CDR2 as SMNVEV (reference sequence). The CDR3 extends over 13 amino acids. V lost 5 bases to trimming and J lost 6 bases, with 13 bases between them. The CDR3 protein is CASSKRSSDGYTF. The CDR3 DNA is TGTGCCAGCAGTAAGAGGTCTTCCGATGGCTACACCTTC.

In its sample, this clonotype was seen a few times. The V and J genes are TRBV28 and TRBJ2-7; D tentatively reads TRBD1 or TRBD2 (5 bases each). The CDR3 sequence is 12 residues long. Germline V lookup: CDR1 MDHEN, CDR2 SYDVKM. V lost 8 bases to trimming and J lost 3 bases, with 11 bases between them. The CDR3 region has the DNA TGTGCCAGCCGGGACGGGTACTACGAGCAGTACTTC. Encoded protein: CASRDGYYEQYF.